The 26 T cell receptor beta chains listed next were all sequenced from one sample in a study of T cell responses to AZD1222 COVID-19 vaccine. Sequencing used immunoSEQ multiplex PCR; TCRdb keeps in-frame clones, though not all of them. This table has 200,000 or so clones, roughly 92% appearing once. Sequencing was performed on peripheral blood, taken on day 0 of AZD1222 vaccination. The receptors were gathered from an adult in good health.

CDR3 region: CASSPFTGPGTEAFF. The CDR3 bases are TGTGCCAGCAGCCCCTTTACGGGCCCGGGGACTGAAGCTTTCTTT. This sequence joins TRBV3-1 (or the pseudogene TRBV3-2) and TRBJ1-1, with D hard to call. Trimming pared 4 bases from V and 5 bases from J, leaving 17 bases between. The CDR3 spans 15 residues. Looked up from germline, CDR1 is LGHDT and CDR2 is YNNKEL (reference sequence).

The chain employs TRBV12-3 or TRBV12-4 and TRBJ2-1; no firm D call. This CDR3 has 12 amino acids. V was clipped by 5 bases and J by 7 bases, with 9 bases between them. CDR3 loop: CASSRNLNEQFF. CDR3 nucleotide sequence: TGTGCCAGCAGTAGGAATCTTAATGAGCAGTTCTTC.

The chain uses TRBV7-2 and TRBJ1-3, with unresolved D. The CDR3 runs 14 residues. Trimming removed 1 base at V and 2 bases at J, with 6 bases between. CDR1 and CDR2 (germline): SGHTA, FQGNSA. The CDR3 here is CASSLGGTGNTIYF. The DNA of the CDR3 is TGTGCCAGCAGCTTAGGGGGTACTGGAAACACCATATATTTT.

The rearrangement uses TRBV10-3 and TRBJ1-1; weak D call: TRBD1 (5 bases). This CDR3 contains 11 residues. V was clipped by 8 bases and J by 3 bases, with 7 bases between them. CDR1 is ENHRY and CDR2 is SYGVKD in the germline V gene. CDR3 DNA: TGTGCCATCCAAGGGGACACTGAAGCTTTCTTT. Translation: CAIQGDTEAFF.

The J gene is TRBJ2-3, the V gene TRBV4-1; 9 bases match TRBD1. The length of the CDR3 is 17 residues. Trimming removed 9 bases from V and 2 bases from J; junction bases left unmatched: 15. CDR1 and CDR2 (germline): MGHRA, YSYEKL. This CDR3 is CARNQYCRDRDTDTQYF. CDR3 nucleotides: TGCGCCAGGAACCAATACTGCCGGGACAGGGACACAGATACGCAGTATTTT.

The chain joins TRBV7-9 to TRBJ1-3, with a tentative D call TRBD1 (6 bases). The V gene lost 1 base and the J gene lost 3 bases, with 13 bases spanning the gap. This CDR3 region has 16 residues. Germline V gene data show CDR1 as SEHNR and CDR2 as FQNEAQ (reference sequence). Written as DNA, the CDR3 is TGTGCCAGCAGCTTAGTGGTTCCAGGGGATGGAAACACCATATATTTT. Translation gives CASSLVVPGDGNTIYF.

The CDR3 DNA is TGTGCCAGCAGCACCCGACAGGCTAATCAGCCCCAGCATTTT. This gives the protein CASSTRQANQPQHF. The chain carries TRBV6-2 or TRBV6-3 and TRBJ1-5; D perhaps matches TRBD1 (6 bases). Germline CDR1 is MNHEY and CDR2 is SVGEGT. V lost 6 bases, J lost 4 bases, and 13 bases lay in between. There are 14 residues in the CDR3.

The CDR3 nucleotides are TGTGCCAGCAGCCACGGTTCCAGTAAACGGGGGGGCACTGAAGCTTTCTTT. As protein: CASSHGSSKRGGTEAFF. The chain employs TRBV3-1 (or the pseudogene TRBV3-2) and TRBJ1-1; D perhaps matches TRBD1 (5 bases). The ends were cut back, 3 bases at V and 4 bases at J, with 21 bases in the middle. The CDR3 runs 17 residues. Germline values: CDR1 LGHDT, CDR2 YNNKEL (reference sequence).

This chain uses TRBV11-1 with TRBJ1-1; D is ambiguous. This CDR3 spans 13 amino acids. Trimming shortened V by 8 bases and J by 0 bases, and 10 bases separated the two germline ends. Germline CDR1 reads SGHAT; CDR2 reads FQDESV (reference sequence). CDR3: CASRRRMNTEAFF. The CDR3 nucleotides read TGTGCCAGCCGAAGGAGAATGAACACTGAAGCTTTCTTT.

This clone was detected only once. The chain carries TRBV7-8 and TRBJ2-5; D is uncertain. Per germline, CDR1 SGHVS and CDR2 FQNEAQ. Trimming shortened V by 4 bases and J by 5 bases, and 20 bases separated the two germline ends. The CDR3 covers 16 residues. The chain's CDR3 is CASSSPGFSPGETQYF. CDR3 DNA: TGTGCCAGCAGCTCTCCCGGATTCAGTCCTGGTGAGACCCAGTACTTC.

The rearrangement uses TRBV2 and TRBJ1-3; TRBD1 aligns across 9 bases. Trimming took 6 bases from V and 0 from J; bases not matched to a gene: 12. The CDR3 covers 18 residues. The germline V gene encodes CDR1 SNHLY and CDR2 FYNNEI. CDR3 in amino acids: CASREPGQGFLSGNTIYF. The CDR3 DNA follows: TGTGCCAGCAGAGAGCCGGGACAGGGATTTCTCTCTGGAAACACCATATATTTT.

CDR3 sequence (DNA): TGTGCCAGCAGCGCGGGACAGCGAAATAATTCACCCCTCCACTTT. This gives the protein CASSAGQRNNSPLHF. The gene calls are TRBV9 and TRBJ1-6, with 7 bases identical to TRBD1. V trimming: 3 bases; J trimming: 5 bases; junction bases outside the gene matches: 5. Germline assignment: CDR1 SGDLS and CDR2 YYNGEE. This CDR3 contains 15 residues.

V is TRBV6-2 or TRBV6-3 and J is TRBJ1-5; the D gene is possibly TRBD1 (6 bases). V lost 2 bases and J lost 7, with 12 bases in between. Germline V gene lookup returns CDR1 MNHEY and CDR2 SVGEGT. This CDR3 is 14 amino acids long. As DNA, the CDR3 is TGTGCCAGCAGTTACCCCAGGGGCGGGCAGCCCCAGCATTTT. Translating gives CASSYPRGGQPQHF.

The gene calls are TRBV5-1 and TRBJ1-1, with D possibly being TRBD1 (6 bases). The CDR3 loop spans 16 amino acids. The germline CDR1 and CDR2 sequences are SGHRS and YFSETQ. Trimming removed 2 bases at V and 3 bases at J, with 17 bases between. The CDR3 DNA is TGCGCCAGCAGCTTATCCAAGGGGGGGCGCGACACTGAAGCTTTCTTT. Encoded protein: CASSLSKGGRDTEAFF.

The V call is TRBV27, the J call TRBJ1-1; D call uncertain. The CDR3 runs 14 residues. The germline V gene has CDR1 MNHEY and CDR2 SMNVEV (reference sequence). V shed 2 bases and J shed 5 bases, with 12 bases lying between them. CDR3 region: CASSLSLAETEAFF. For the CDR3, the DNA is TGTGCCAGCAGTTTAAGCCTAGCGGAGACTGAAGCTTTCTTT.

This clone was observed once. The chain is built from TRBV20-1 and TRBJ1-2, with D uncertain. This CDR3 contains 10 residues. Trimming left V 6 bases short and J 8 bases short, with 10 bases between. Germline V lookup: CDR1 DFQATT, CDR2 SNEGSKA (reference sequence). The CDR3 DNA is TGCAGTGCCCTCATGGGGGGCTACACCTTC. Translating it yields CSALMGGYTF.

The rearrangement joins TRBV27 to TRBJ1-1; weak D call: TRBD1 (6 bases). The germline V gene has CDR1 MNHEY and CDR2 SMNVEV (reference sequence). The CDR3 has 14 amino acids. Trimming removed 4 bases from V and 3 bases from J, with 12 bases in between. The CDR3, as DNA: TGTGCCAGCAGTTATTGGGGGCGCGACACTGAAGCTTTCTTT. This translates into CASSYWGRDTEAFF.

The genes are TRBV4-3 and TRBJ2-1, with 9 bases aligning to TRBD2. Trimming cost V 1 base and J 6 bases; bases outside gene matches: 4. Germline V lookup: CDR1 LGHNA, CDR2 YSLEER. CDR3 size: 15 residues. CDR3 protein: CASSQGGGALNEQFF. The DNA of the CDR3 is TGCGCCAGCAGCCAAGGCGGGGGGGCCCTCAATGAGCAGTTCTTC.

This chain links TRBV6-1 with TRBJ2-1, with D perhaps TRBD1 (6 bases). Germline CDR1 reads MNHNS; CDR2 reads SASEGT. With 3 bases removed from V and 7 bases from J, the gap between germline ends came to 13 bases. The CDR3 covers 14 residues. Written as DNA, the CDR3 is TGTGCCAGCAGTGACCCGGGAAGGGGGAATGAGCAGTTCTTC. It encodes CASSDPGRGNEQFF.

The table lists this clone with a count of one. The V gene is TRBV12-3 or TRBV12-4, the J gene TRBJ2-5, with D perhaps TRBD2 (5 bases). The CDR3 has 13 amino acids. V shed 8 bases and J shed 3 bases, with 13 bases lying between them. CDR3 protein: CASRLSGEETQYF. The CDR3 bases are TGTGCCAGCCGGCTCTCCGGGGAAGAGACCCAGTACTTC.

The chain employs TRBV10-3 and TRBJ2-7; D is perhaps TRBD1 (5 bases). The germline V gene encodes CDR1 ENHRY and CDR2 SYGVKD. The V and J ends lost 0 bases and 0 bases respectively, with 12 bases between them. This CDR3 is built from 16 residues. CDR3 protein: CAISESRGRSSYEQYV. The CDR3 DNA sequence: TGTGCCATCAGTGAGTCAAGGGGAAGGAGCTCCTACGAGCAGTACGTC.

This chain links TRBV5-8 with TRBJ1-5, with TRBD1 identical over 10 bases. This CDR3 is built from 15 residues. Germline CDR1 and CDR2: SGHTS and YDEGEE. The ends lost 0 bases at V and 5 bases at J; junction bases unmatched: 2. The CDR3 nucleotides read TGTGCCAGCAGCTTGGATGGGACAGGGGATCAGCCCCAGCATTTT. This sequence encodes CASSLDGTGDQPQHF.

Note on this clone: A read error may produce the germline difference seen at one junction end. This chain links TRBV5-6 with TRBJ2-4; 7 positions match TRBD1. Germline CDR1 SGHDT, CDR2 YYEEEE. The CDR3 sequence is 12 residues long. The CDR3 loop is CASSDYRGGSDF. The CDR3 bases are TGTGCCAGCAGCGATTACAGGGGTGGTTCGGACTTC.

The chain uses TRBV2 and TRBJ2-1; TRBD2 is a possible D gene (5 bases). Germline CDR1 SNHLY, CDR2 FYNNEI. With 6 bases removed from V and 2 bases from J, the gap between germline ends came to 23 bases. There are 18 residues in the CDR3. The CDR3 region has the DNA TGTGCCAGCAGCGCGAGAAGAGTCCCTAGCCGAGCCTACAATGAGCAGTTCTTC. Its protein product is CASSARRVPSRAYNEQFF.

This clone was recorded only once. The CDR3 sequence: CASRREATNEKLFF. The CDR3 bases are TGTGCCAGCAGGAGGGAAGCAACTAATGAAAAACTGTTTTTT. The genes are TRBV2 and TRBJ1-4; D is uncertain. This CDR3 contains 14 residues. Looked up from germline, CDR1 is SNHLY and CDR2 is FYNNEI. V dropped 6 bases and J dropped 0 bases, with 8 bases sitting between them.

This chain uses TRBV10-3 with TRBJ1-2; D gene unclear. This CDR3 is built from 12 residues. Trimming pared 6 bases from V and 2 bases from J, leaving 7 bases between. Germline CDR1 and CDR2: ENHRY and SYGVKD. CDR3 in amino acids: CAIRTENYGYTF. The CDR3 DNA reads as TGTGCCATCAGAACGGAGAACTATGGCTACACCTTC.